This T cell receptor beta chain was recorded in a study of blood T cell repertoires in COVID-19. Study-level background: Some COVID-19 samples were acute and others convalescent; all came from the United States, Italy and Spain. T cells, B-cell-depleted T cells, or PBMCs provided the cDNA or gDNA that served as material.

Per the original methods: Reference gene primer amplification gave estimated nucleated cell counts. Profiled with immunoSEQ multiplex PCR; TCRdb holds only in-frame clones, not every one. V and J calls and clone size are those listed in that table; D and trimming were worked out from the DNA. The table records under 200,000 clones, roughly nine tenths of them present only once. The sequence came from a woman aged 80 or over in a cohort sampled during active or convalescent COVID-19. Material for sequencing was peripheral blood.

The CDR3 here is CASSLEGARNTEAFF. In nucleotides, the CDR3 is TGTGCCAGCAGCTTAGAGGGGGCCCGGAACACTGAAGCTTTCTTT. The chain recombines TRBV7-9 with TRBJ1-1; 7 positions match TRBD1. The CDR3 loop spans 15 amino acids. CDR1 is SEHNR and CDR2 is FQNEAQ in the germline V gene (reference sequence). The J segment lost 1 base and the V segment lost 1 base, leaving 3 bases of the junction unmatched. The variable domain in full, completed from reference TRBV7-9 and TRBJ1-1, reads DTGVSQNPRHKITKRGQNVTFRCDPISEHNRLYWYRQTLGQGPEFLTYFQNEAQLEKSRLLSDRFSAERPKGSFSTLEIQRTEQGDSAMYLCASSLEGARNTEAFFGQGTRLTVV.